The present entry profiles one TCR beta chain with its context. Its antigen is not identified. This entry comes from a study of long-term antiretroviral therapy in people with HIV. For the study at large: In the earliest collections, sampling predates the 2015 immediate-ART recommendation by about a decade. General observations from the study: Clones expanded before ART dominated the repertoire at all time points. Post-ART, diversity grew, though it stayed under transplant donor control levels.

Researchers report immunoSEQ v3.0 was run at survey level. The data were produced by immunoSEQ multiplex PCR, yet TCRdb's version contains in-frame clones alone and is incomplete. Of roughly 30,000 clones listed, roughly nine tenths are singletons. Losses at the gene ends were 3 bases for V and 2 bases for J; bases not matched to a gene: 10. CDR3 size: 18 residues. Germline V CDR1 and CDR2: KGHSH, LQKENI. The chain links TRBV18 to TRBJ2-7; 13 positions agree with TRBD2. This clonotype was sampled from a man aged 18 to 29 with HIV. The sequences come from unsorted PBMCs, collected 3.1 years after starting antiretroviral therapy. The CDR3 loop is CASSPVGLAGAGAYEQYF. The CDR3 DNA is TGTGCCAGCTCACCCGTAGGACTAGCGGGGGCCGGGGCCTACGAGCAGTACTTC.